What follows are 13 T cell receptor beta chains derived from one specimen sequenced in a study of T cell changes during pregnancy in multiple sclerosis. Assay: immunoSEQ multiplex PCR; the TCRdb copy retains only in-frame clones and omits some. The data hold over 50,000 clones, with 80% to 95% observed a single time. The sequences come from CD4+ T cells from peripheral blood mononuclear cells, collected in the third trimester of pregnancy. These receptors were collected from a female donor with multiple sclerosis, enrolled in a pregnancy study.

The chain carries TRBV12-2 and TRBJ2-3; the DNA was not compared with TRBD2, the D call given in the table. TRBV12-2 is assigned pseudogene status. The CDR3 runs to 9 residues. CDR3 in amino acids: CASRLSQYF. The CDR3 bases are TGTGCAAGTCGCTTATCTCAGTATTTT.

The chain joins TRBV28 to TRBJ1-1, with a tentative D call TRBD1 (5 bases). The CDR3 loop spans 15 amino acids. From germline, CDR1 is MDHEN and CDR2 SYDVKM. V lost 3 bases and J 2 bases, leaving 13 bases between the germline ends. CDR3 sequence: CASSFGGLRNTEAFF. Written as DNA, the CDR3 is TGTGCCAGCAGTTTCGGGGGACTCAGAAACACTGAAGCTTTCTTT.

The chain links TRBV29-1 to TRBJ2-3, with 8 nucleotides matching TRBD1. Losses at the gene ends were 4 bases for V and 6 bases for J; bases not matched to a gene: 3. Germline lookup yields CDR1 SQVTM and CDR2 ANQGSEA. This CDR3 has 12 amino acids. CDR3 sequence: CSVVTGVDTQYF. CDR3 DNA: TGCAGCGTTGTGACAGGGGTGGATACGCAGTATTTT.

The V and J genes are TRBV10-3 and TRBJ2-1; D might be TRBD2 (7 bases). V gave up 9 bases and J gave up 6 bases, with 12 bases separating them. CDR3 length equals 12 residues. Germline V gene data show CDR1 as ENHRY and CDR2 as SYGVKD. The DNA of the CDR3 is TGTGCCATTGGGGGGGGCCTCAATGAGCAGTTCTTC. Translated, it gives CAIGGGLNEQFF.

V gene TRBV7-3 combines with J gene TRBJ2-2, with D tentatively TRBD2 (5 bases). The CDR3 is 15 residues long. Germline values: CDR1 SGHTA, CDR2 FQGTGA. V was trimmed by 4 bases and J by 9 bases, leaving 18 bases between them. As DNA, the CDR3 is TGTGCCAGCAGCTCCGGAGAGGGTGGGCGTCGGGAGCTGTTTTTT. Translated, it gives CASSSGEGGRRELFF.

The chain combines TRBV7-9 with TRBJ1-1; TRBD1 aligns across 10 bases. Trimming removed 5 bases from V and 8 bases from J; junction bases left unmatched: 8. The CDR3 consists of 14 residues. Germline-derived CDR1 and CDR2 are SEHNR and FQNEAQ (reference sequence). CDR3 nucleotides: TGTGCCAGCAGCCAGGGACAGGGGTCACGGGAAGCTTTCTTT. This encodes CASSQGQGSREAFF. The full variable domain, with the rest looked up from reference TRBV7-9 and TRBJ1-1, is DTGVSQNPRHKITKRGQNVTFRCDPISEHNRLYWYRQTLGQGPEFLTYFQNEAQLEKSRLLSDRFSAERPKGSFSTLEIQRTEQGDSAMYLCASSQGQGSREAFFGQGTRLTVV.

V gene TRBV18 combines with J gene TRBJ2-6; 10 bases are a match to TRBD1. The CDR3 loop spans 19 amino acids. CDR1 and CDR2 (germline): KGHSH, LQKENI. Trimming at V came to 1 base and at J to 3 bases, leaving 9 bases not matched to a gene. CDR3 amino acids: CASSPLSRQGAIGANVLTF. The CDR3, as DNA: TGTGCCAGCTCACCACTATCACGACAGGGGGCTATTGGGGCCAACGTCCTGACTTTC.

The V and J genes are TRBV5-5 and TRBJ2-5; 9 nucleotides agree with TRBD1. The germline CDR1 and CDR2 sequences are SGHKS and YYEKEE (reference sequence). Unmatched junction bases numbered 8, after V lost 4 bases and J lost 4 bases. The CDR3 runs to 15 residues. For the CDR3, the DNA is TGTGCCAGCAGCACGGGACAGGGTTGGGGAGAGACCCAGTACTTC. It yields the protein CASSTGQGWGETQYF. The whole variable domain, filled in from reference TRBV5-5 and TRBJ2-5, reads DAGVTQSPTHLIKTRGQQVTLRCSPISGHKSVSWYQQVLGQGPQFIFQYYEKEERGRGNFPDRFSARQFPNYSSELNVNALLLGDSALYLCASSTGQGWGETQYFGPGTRLLVL.

V gene TRBV5-4 combines with J gene TRBJ2-3; D ambiguous. Germline V CDR1 and CDR2: SGHNT, YYREEE (reference sequence). The CDR3 contains 14 residues. V lost 3 bases, J lost 2 bases, and 10 bases lay in between. The CDR3 DNA sequence: TGTGCCAGCAGCTACGACAAGTACACAGATACGCAGTATTTT. Protein sequence: CASSYDKYTDTQYF.

The chain has TRBV9 and TRBJ1-5; 10 positions agree with TRBD1. Per germline, CDR1 SGDLS and CDR2 YYNGEE. The CDR3 spans 15 residues. Trimming took 4 bases from V and 3 from J; bases not matched to a gene: 4. The CDR3 loop reads CASSLGTGANQPQHF. The CDR3 DNA reads TGTGCCAGCAGCCTGGGGACAGGGGCCAATCAGCCCCAGCATTTT.

The J gene is TRBJ2-7, the V gene TRBV18; D not certain. Looked up from germline, CDR1 is KGHSH and CDR2 is LQKENI. The CDR3 is 13 residues long. Trimming removed 2 bases from V and 7 bases from J, with 12 bases in between. The CDR3 DNA reads TGTGCCAGCTCACCAATCGCCCCAGGTGAGCAGTACTTC. Amino acids: CASSPIAPGEQYF.

The chain recombines TRBV7-7 with TRBJ1-4; 9 bases are shared with TRBD1. CDR1 is SSHAT, CDR2 FNYEAQ, per germline (reference sequence). The CDR3 contains 13 residues. The V segment lost 6 bases and the J segment 8 bases; nucleotides outside the gene matches: 4. In DNA form, the CDR3 reads TGTGCCAGCAGTCAGGACAGGGGCGAAAAACTGTTTTTT. Protein sequence: CASSQDRGEKLFF.

This chain connects TRBV19 to TRBJ1-2; the D gene is possibly TRBD1 (5 bases). This CDR3 is built from 15 residues. Germline CDR1 is LNHDA and CDR2 is SQIVND (reference sequence). The V end was cut by 4 bases, the J end by 4 bases, with 16 bases between. This chain's CDR3 is CASSRTGERGYGYTF. DNA of the CDR3: TGTGCCAGTAGTAGGACGGGGGAGCGTGGCTATGGCTACACCTTC.